This T cell receptor beta chain emerged from a study of graft-versus-host responses after intestinal transplantation. Study summary: Recipients underwent multivisceral, liver-intestinal, or isolated intestinal transplants. Every transplant recipient was induced with anti-thymocyte globulin, then maintained on tacrolimus and steroids for around 3 years.

The CDR3 contains 14 residues. Germline V gene lookup returns CDR1 KGHSH and CDR2 LQKENI. With 1 base clipped from V and 3 bases from J, the junction kept 3 bases outside the gene matches. General study results and limits: Early after transplant, HvG declines were associated with peak levels of circulating GvH clones. The recipient marrow held GvH clones, and some of them showed up first in ileum or blood.

With respect to this clone: Its antigen is still unknown.

TCRdb's table, derived via immunoSEQ multiplex PCR, lists solely in-frame clones and lacks some. The sample has fewer than 120,000 clones, 93% seen once; the top ten hold about 0.51%. The receptor was derived from a human donor who received an intestinal transplant. The sample here was unstimulated CD8+ T cells sorted from spleen or lymph node cells, taken before intestinal transplant. The chain links TRBV18 to TRBJ2-7; 7 bases line up with TRBD1. CDR3 sequence reads: CASSPRDRYYEQYF. Here the CDR3 DNA reads TGTGCCAGCTCACCACGGGACAGATACTACGAGCAGTACTTC.